The next 31 T cell receptor beta chains were all read from a single sample in a study of T cell responses to AZD1222 COVID-19 vaccine. Assay: immunoSEQ multiplex PCR; the TCRdb copy retains only in-frame clones and omits some. The data contain around 110,000 clones, just under 95% of them singletons. Sequences were derived from peripheral blood, sampled on day 0 of AZD1222 vaccination. Receptors were obtained from an adult in good health.

The rearrangement uses TRBV28 and TRBJ2-4; 8 bases align to TRBD2. V shed 3 bases and J 3 bases; nucleotides not matched to a gene: 7. The germline CDR1 and CDR2 sequences are MDHEN and SYDVKM. The CDR3 spans 16 residues. The CDR3 loop is CASSFRSSGGKNIQYF. Here the CDR3 DNA reads TGTGCCAGCAGTTTTCGGTCGAGCGGGGGCAAAAACATTCAGTACTTC.

V usage is TRBV9 and J usage is TRBJ1-1; unclear D gene. Trimming left V 4 bases short and J 5 bases short, with 18 bases between. Germline lookup yields CDR1 SGDLS and CDR2 YYNGEE. This CDR3 is 15 amino acids long. This CDR3 is CASSSRLGWGTEAFF. CDR3 nucleotides: TGTGCCAGCAGCTCCCGACTTGGATGGGGAACTGAAGCTTTCTTT.

The CDR3 bases are TGTGCCAGCAGCCCAGTCCATGGGATAGGAGAGACCCAGTACTTC. This encodes CASSPVHGIGETQYF. V gene TRBV7-8 combines with J gene TRBJ2-5; the D is unclear. The CDR3 is made up of 15 amino acids. The germline V gene encodes CDR1 SGHVS and CDR2 FQNEAQ. V was clipped by 5 bases and J by 4 bases, with 17 bases between them.

The chain has TRBV5-4 and TRBJ2-3, with a weak D call TRBD1 (6 bases). CDR1 is SGHNT, CDR2 YYREEE, per germline (reference sequence). V lost 4 bases and J 2 bases, leaving 23 bases between the germline ends. The CDR3 runs 18 residues. The CDR3 sequence: CASSRTSGREGVTDTQYF. Written as DNA, the CDR3 is TGTGCCAGCAGCCGAACTTCCGGACGCGAGGGGGTCACAGATACGCAGTATTTT.

The count of this clone is one. The chain couples TRBV20-1 to TRBJ2-3, with 10 bases that match TRBD1. The CDR3 sequence is 13 residues long. Trimming cost V 3 bases and J 6 bases; bases outside gene matches: 3. The germline gives CDR1 DFQATT, CDR2 SNEGSKA (reference sequence). CDR3 loop: CSASWDRGDTQYF. The CDR3 DNA reads TGCAGTGCTAGTTGGGACAGGGGTGATACGCAGTATTTT.

This clone was seen once. This sequence joins TRBV10-1 and TRBJ2-2; TRBD2 matches 11 bases. The CDR3 loop spans 17 amino acids. The V gene end was trimmed by 3 bases and the J gene end by 3 bases; junction bases not matched to a gene: 6. Germline V lookup: CDR1 WNHNN, CDR2 SYGVQD (reference sequence). Here the CDR3 DNA reads TGCGCCAGCAGTGATTTACTAGCGGGAGATGACACCGGGGAGCTGTTTTTT. This translates into CASSDLLAGDDTGELFF.

This chain connects TRBV7-3 to TRBJ2-7; D may be TRBD1 or TRBD2 (6 bases each). Germline V gene sequence: CDR1 SGHTA, CDR2 FQGTGA. V was trimmed by 4 bases and J by 3 bases, leaving 16 bases between them. This CDR3 has 15 residues. The CDR3 reads CASSWGASESYEQYF. For the CDR3, the DNA is TGTGCCAGCAGCTGGGGGGCTTCGGAGAGCTACGAGCAGTACTTC.

This chain links TRBV10-1 with TRBJ2-3, with 9 bases identical to TRBD2. Trimming at V came to 6 bases and at J to 5 bases, leaving 12 bases not matched to a gene. Germline loops: CDR1 WNHNN, CDR2 SYGVQD (reference sequence). The CDR3 has 16 residues. The CDR3 is CASSDAGMRGGDTQYF. In DNA, the CDR3 is TGCGCCAGCAGCGACGCTGGGATGCGGGGGGGAGATACGCAGTATTTT.

Only one count was recorded for this clone. V is TRBV5-1 and J is TRBJ2-7, with 7 bases matching TRBD2. The junction had 10 bases not matched to a gene; V was cut back by 5 bases and J by 5 bases. The V gene's germline CDR1 is SGHRS and CDR2 YFSETQ. The CDR3 covers 14 residues. The CDR3 spells CASSPRGRGDEQYF. In nucleotides, the CDR3 is TGCGCCAGCAGTCCCCGGGGGAGGGGAGACGAGCAGTACTTC.

This chain uses TRBV29-1 with TRBJ2-4; the match to TRBD1 covers 7 bases. This CDR3 has 14 amino acids. Per the germline V gene, CDR1 is SQVTM and CDR2 is ANQGSEA. V dropped 6 bases and J dropped 6; count of bases not matched to a gene: 11. CDR3 coding DNA: TGCAGCGTAACGCGAGGGGGCCTCGGAAACATTCAGTACTTC. Its protein product is CSVTRGGLGNIQYF.

The J gene is TRBJ2-1, the V gene TRBV11-1; TRBD1 agrees at 10 bases. V was pared by 4 bases and J by 5 bases, with 5 bases of the junction left unmatched. This CDR3 has 15 amino acids. Germline CDR1 is SGHAT and CDR2 is FQDESV (reference sequence). CDR3 nucleotides: TGTGCCAGCAGCTACGACAGGGGGCGGGACAATGAGCAGTTCTTC. Translation gives CASSYDRGRDNEQFF.

J is TRBJ1-1 and V is TRBV2; 10 bases line up with TRBD1. The CDR3 consists of 15 residues. The germline gives CDR1 SNHLY, CDR2 FYNNEI. The junction had 5 bases not matched to a gene; V was cut back by 6 bases and J by 1 base. The CDR3 region is CASRTGTGANTEAFF. CDR3 nucleotides: TGTGCCAGCAGAACCGGGACAGGGGCGAACACTGAAGCTTTCTTT. The full variable domain, its missing parts supplied by reference TRBV2 and TRBJ1-1, is EPEVTQTPSHQVTQMGQEVILRCVPISNHLYFYWYRQILGQKVEFLVSFYNNEISEKSEIFDDQFSVERPDGSNFTLKIRSTKLEDSAMYFCASRTGTGANTEAFFGQGTRLTVV.

The chain couples TRBV29-1 to TRBJ2-7, with 11 bases lining up with TRBD2. The trim removed 6 bases at V and 3 bases at J, leaving 4 bases unmatched. This CDR3 is built from 13 residues. Germline CDR1 and CDR2: SQVTM and ANQGSEA. CDR3 sequence reads: CSVRTSGRYEQYF. In DNA, the CDR3 is TGCAGCGTAAGGACTAGCGGGCGCTACGAGCAGTACTTC.

This clone has more than one count but fewer than ten. V gene TRBV4-1 combines with J gene TRBJ1-4; D not resolved. Germline V lookup: CDR1 MGHRA, CDR2 YSYEKL. The length of the CDR3 is 17 residues. V was clipped by 2 bases and J by 7 bases, with 20 bases between them. The DNA for the CDR3 is TGCGCCAGCAGCCAACTCGACTTAGTCGTCGTGGGTGAAAAACTGTTTTTT. Amino acid sequence: CASSQLDLVVVGEKLFF.

The chain joins TRBV28 to TRBJ2-2, with D perhaps matching TRBD2 (5 bases). The V gene lost 7 bases and the J gene lost 6 bases, with 27 bases spanning the gap. This CDR3 has 18 residues. Germline CDR1 reads MDHEN; CDR2 reads SYDVKM. This chain's CDR3 is CASNLYRRGEVFSGELFF. CDR3 DNA: TGTGCCAGCAATCTTTATCGACGGGGTGAGGTATTCTCCGGGGAGCTGTTTTTT.

The chain carries TRBV30 and TRBJ1-5; 7 bases line up with TRBD1. CDR3 length equals 14 residues. From germline, CDR1 is GTSNPN and CDR2 SVGIG (reference sequence). The V segment lost 0 bases and the J segment 7 bases; nucleotides outside the gene matches: 6. The CDR3 bases are TGTGCCTGGAGTGTATGGCAGGGGGAGCAGCCCCAGCATTTT. It codes for CAWSVWQGEQPQHF.

The rearrangement joins TRBV9 to TRBJ2-3, with D hard to call. The CDR3 has 15 residues. V dropped 2 bases and J dropped 7 bases, with 17 bases sitting between them. Looked up from germline, CDR1 is SGDLS and CDR2 is YYNGEE. The CDR3 DNA reads TGTGCCAGCAGCGTCGGCTTCGAGGTCGTTTATACGCAGTATTTT. This codes for CASSVGFEVVYTQYF.

The V gene is TRBV30, the J gene TRBJ1-1; TRBD1 might be the D (5 bases). CDR1 and CDR2 from the germline V gene are GTSNPN and SVGIG (reference sequence). The length of the CDR3 is 13 residues. Trimming left V 0 bases short and J 4 bases short, with 9 bases between. CDR3 in DNA: TGTGCCTGGAGTGTAGGGGAGGGCACTGAAGCTTTCTTT. Its protein product is CAWSVGEGTEAFF.

This clone appeared a single time. V and J are TRBV30 and TRBJ1-1; maybe TRBD1 (5 bases). The length of the CDR3 is 11 residues. V was cut by 1 base and J by 7 bases, with 7 bases left in between. Germline V gene sequence: CDR1 GTSNPN, CDR2 SVGIG (reference sequence). CDR3 sequence reads: CAWSGDSEAFF. CDR3 nucleotide sequence: TGTGCCTGGAGTGGAGACAGTGAAGCTTTCTTT.

V is TRBV24-1 and J is TRBJ2-1, with 7 bases fitting TRBD2. This CDR3 spans 14 amino acids. The trim removed 4 bases at V and 5 bases at J, leaving 4 bases unmatched. Germline V gene sequence: CDR1 KGHDR, CDR2 SFDVKD. Here the CDR3 DNA reads TGTGCCACCAGTGACCCTCGGGGGGACAATGAGCAGTTCTTC. It codes for CATSDPRGDNEQFF.

The J gene is TRBJ1-1, the V gene TRBV7-8; the D is unclear. The CDR3 is 17 amino acids. Germline V CDR1 and CDR2: SGHVS, FQNEAQ. The germline V and J ends were trimmed by 2 bases and 1 base, with 17 bases remaining between them. The CDR3 bases are TGTGCCAGCAGCTTACGCGTAGGGTGGGATCCGAACACTGAAGCTTTCTTT. This codes for CASSLRVGWDPNTEAFF. The full variable domain, rest sourced from reference TRBV7-8 and TRBJ1-1, is GAGVSQSPRYKVAKRGQDVALRCDPISGHVSLFWYQQALGQGPEFLTYFQNEAQLDKSGLPSDRFFAERPEGSVSTLKIQRTQQEDSAVYLCASSLRVGWDPNTEAFFGQGTRLTVV.

The CDR3: CASVHRGPYEQYF. CDR3 sequence (DNA): TGCGCCAGCGTCCACAGGGGACCTTACGAGCAGTACTTC. The rearrangement joins TRBV5-1 to TRBJ2-7, with 7 nucleotides matching TRBD1. J was trimmed by 4 bases and V by 7 bases; bases with no gene match: 8. Germline V gene lookup returns CDR1 SGHRS and CDR2 YFSETQ. The CDR3 loop spans 13 amino acids.

This clone appeared once. This chain links TRBV19 with TRBJ1-5; unclear D gene. Germline assignment: CDR1 LNHDA and CDR2 SQIVND (reference sequence). The ends were cut back, 4 bases at V and 1 base at J, with 8 bases in the middle. CDR3 length equals 14 residues. CDR3 in amino acids: CASSTIRSNQPQHF. In nucleotides, the CDR3 is TGTGCCAGTAGTACGATCAGGAGCAATCAGCCCCAGCATTTT.

This rearrangement joins TRBV9 to TRBJ2-1; 14 bases agree with TRBD2. The CDR3 runs 17 residues. The germline V gene encodes CDR1 SGDLS and CDR2 YYNGEE. V lost 4 bases, J lost 10 bases, and 13 bases stayed unmatched. The CDR3 protein is CASSTPEGTSGRNEQFF. CDR3 DNA sequence: TGTGCCAGCAGCACCCCCGAGGGGACTAGCGGGAGAAACGAGCAGTTCTTC. Full variable domain (remainder filled in from reference TRBV9 and TRBJ2-1): DSGVTQTPKHLITATGQRVTLRCSPRSGDLSVYWYQQSLDQGLQFLIQYYNGEERAKGNILERFSAQQFPDLHSELNLSSLELGDSALYFCASSTPEGTSGRNEQFFGPGTRLTVL.

This chain links TRBV18 with TRBJ2-3, with 11 bases that match TRBD2. The CDR3 covers 17 residues. Germline trimming cut 0 bases from V and 5 bases from J; bases unmatched to any gene: 7. The germline V gene encodes CDR1 KGHSH and CDR2 LQKENI. The CDR3 protein is CASSPPSLAGAEDTQYF. The CDR3 bases are TGTGCCAGCTCACCACCGTCACTAGCGGGAGCTGAAGATACGCAGTATTTT.

The chain has TRBV30 and TRBJ1-2; D might be TRBD1 (5 bases). This CDR3 contains 11 residues. The germline V gene encodes CDR1 GTSNPN and CDR2 SVGIG (reference sequence). Deletions cut 8 bases from V and 7 bases from J, with 14 bases between. The CDR3 nucleotides are TGTGCCGGGGTGGGACCAGGTGGCTACACCTTC. Residues: CAGVGPGGYTF.

V gene TRBV19 combines with J gene TRBJ1-1; no firm D call. The V and J ends lost 4 bases and 0 bases respectively, with 6 bases between them. The CDR3 is made up of 13 amino acids. From germline, CDR1 is LNHDA and CDR2 SQIVND (reference sequence). CDR3 in DNA: TGTGCCAGTAGTAACCTTATGAACACTGAAGCTTTCTTT. Translated, it gives CASSNLMNTEAFF.

This rearrangement joins TRBV7-2 to TRBJ1-6, with a tentative D call TRBD1 (5 bases). The CDR3 sequence is 15 residues long. Germline V gives CDR1 SGHTA, CDR2 FQGNSA. The ends were cut back, 5 bases at V and 8 bases at J, with 16 bases in the middle. The CDR3 nucleotides read TGTGCCAGCAGCGCAACGAGGGACCTCTATTCACCCCTCCACTTT. Translated, it gives CASSATRDLYSPLHF.

In this sample, this clone turned up once. The CDR3 DNA follows: TGCAGCGTTGAAGCACCCTGGGCTAGCGGGAGAATCGAGCAGTACTTC. Amino acid sequence: CSVEAPWASGRIEQYF. The chain carries TRBV29-1 and TRBJ2-7; the match to TRBD2 covers 10 bases. CDR3 size: 16 residues. V was pared by 1 base and J by 6 bases, with 12 bases of the junction left unmatched. Germline values: CDR1 SQVTM, CDR2 ANQGSEA.

Written as DNA, the CDR3 is TGCGCCAGCAGCCAGAACAGGGGGAACACTGAAGCTTTCTTT. Its protein is CASSQNRGNTEAFF. The genes are TRBV5-1 and TRBJ1-1; 7 bases fit TRBD1. The CDR3 length is 14 residues. Germline V CDR1 and CDR2: SGHRS, YFSETQ. Losses at the gene ends were 4 bases for V and 1 base for J; bases not matched to a gene: 4.

This chain uses TRBV6-5 with TRBJ2-7; 9 nucleotides match TRBD1. Trimming cost V 6 bases and J 2 bases; bases outside gene matches: 8. Germline V lookup: CDR1 MNHEY, CDR2 SVGAGI. The CDR3 has 15 amino acids. As DNA, the CDR3 is TGTGCCAGCAGCCACCCGGGACAGGGAACCTACGAGCAGTACTTC. The encoded protein is CASSHPGQGTYEQYF.